This TCR beta chain came from a study of T cell changes during pregnancy in multiple sclerosis. There are 15 residues in the CDR3. V dropped 6 bases and J dropped 0 bases, with 11 bases sitting between them. The germline CDR1 and CDR2 sequences are MDHEN and SYDVKM. Profiled with immunoSEQ multiplex PCR; TCRdb holds only in-frame clones, not every one. The sample has some 97,000 clones, 90% to 95% seen once. This material consisted of peripheral blood, taken in the second trimester of pregnancy. The gene calls are TRBV28 and TRBJ2-2; a weak D match, TRBD1 (6 bases). The TCR was taken from a female donor with multiple sclerosis, enrolled in a pregnancy study. CDR3 sequence (DNA): TGTGCCAGCAGCCGGACAGTCGCGAACACCGGGGAGCTGTTTTTT. Its translation is CASSRTVANTGELFF.